Below, 29 T cell receptor beta chains from the same sample are listed, as sequenced in a study of blood T cells in healthy people across ages. It was with a sample-barcoded 5' primer and a J-beta primer mix that a second PCR of roughly 6 to 12 cycles was run. MiXCR was run by TCRdb on the 5' RACE reads, yielding one entry per CDR3 protein. The sample carries 1,500,000 or so distinct CDR3 sequences, around 59% recorded once. Sequences were obtained from blood. Receptors were obtained from a man aged 18 to 30 in good health.

The V gene is TRBV7-2, the J gene TRBJ2-1; D might be TRBD1 (6 bases). This CDR3 is built from 12 residues. CDR1 SGHTA and CDR2 FQGNSA come from the germline V gene. V was pared by 5 bases and J by 4 bases, with 6 bases between. This chain's CDR3 is CASSGQYNEQFF. CDR3 coding DNA: TGTGCCAGCAGCGGACAGTACAATGAGCAGTTCTTC.

This chain joins TRBV6-2 or TRBV6-3 and TRBJ2-4; tentatively, D is TRBD2 (5 bases). The J call may be mistaken, given a closer DNA end match to TRBJ2-7. Germline values: CDR1 MNHEY, CDR2 SVGEGT. This CDR3 contains 14 residues. CDR3 in amino acids: CASSYRGPSYEQYF. CDR3 in DNA: TGTGCCAGCAGTTACCGGGGTCCCTCCTACGAGCAGTACTTC.

This chain joins TRBV19 and TRBJ1-2; D gene uncertain. This CDR3 comprises 11 residues. Germline CDR1 reads LNHDA; CDR2 reads SQIVND (reference sequence). The ends were cut back, 3 bases at V and 3 bases at J, with 2 bases in the middle. The CDR3: CASSIYYGYTF. The CDR3 nucleotides read TGTGCCAGTAGTATTTACTATGGCTACACCTTC.

The DNA of the CDR3 is TGTGCCAGCAGTTTATTTCCTAGCGTTCATGAGCAGTTCTTC. This sequence encodes CASSLFPSVHEQFF. The V call is TRBV27, the J call TRBJ2-1; D perhaps matches TRBD2 (6 bases). V lost 1 base and J lost 8, with 12 bases in between. This CDR3 contains 14 residues. Germline V lookup: CDR1 MNHEY, CDR2 SMNVEV (reference sequence).

The rearrangement uses TRBV27 and TRBJ1-4, with D possibly being TRBD1 (6 bases). The germline gives CDR1 MNHEY, CDR2 SMNVEV (reference sequence). This CDR3 contains 15 residues. V lost 4 bases, J lost 8 bases, and 17 bases lay in between. CDR3 DNA sequence: TGTGCCAGCAGTTCCCGGACAGTCCGACGGGAAAAACTGTTTTTT. This gives the protein CASSSRTVRREKLFF.

The V gene is TRBV15, the J gene TRBJ1-6, with D unclear. The germline V and J ends were trimmed by 0 bases and 3 bases, with 6 bases remaining between them. The germline CDR1 and CDR2 sequences are LNHNV and YYDKDF (reference sequence). The CDR3 consists of 15 residues. The CDR3 DNA reads as TGTGCCACCAGCAGAGATCTCAACTATAATTCACCCCTCCACTTT. Its translation is CATSRDLNYNSPLHF.

This clonotype has just a few counts. V usage is TRBV6-2 or TRBV6-3 and J usage is TRBJ2-7, with unresolved D. V lost 4 bases and J lost 4, with 11 bases in between. CDR3 size: 13 residues. CDR1 and CDR2 from the germline V gene are MNHEY and SVGEGT. The CDR3 region has the DNA TGTGCCAGCAGTTTCACAATTCGGTACGAGCAGTACTTC. Its protein product is CASSFTIRYEQYF.

The chain has TRBV2 and TRBJ1-6; TRBD1 might be the D (5 bases). Trimming took 3 bases from V and 9 from J, leaving 15 bases between them. The CDR3 has 15 amino acids. Per germline, CDR1 SNHLY and CDR2 FYNNEI. The CDR3 spells CASSDRTTSGSPLHF. For the CDR3, the DNA is TGTGCCAGCAGTGACAGGACAACAAGTGGTTCACCCCTCCACTTT.

This clonotype occurred a few times. One end of the junction varies from germline; a read error may be responsible. The chain employs TRBV5-1 and TRBJ2-2; D remains unclear. CDR3 size: 13 residues. Per germline, CDR1 SGHRS and CDR2 YFSETQ. CDR3 sequence reads: CASSLASTGELFF. The DNA for the CDR3 is TGTGCCAGCAGTTTAGCAAGCACCGGGGAGCTGTTTTTT. Full variable domain (missing parts from reference TRBV5-1 and TRBJ2-2): KAGVTQTPRYLIKTRGQQVTLSCSPISGHRSVSWYQQTPGQGLQFLFEYFSETQRNKGNFPGRFSGRQFSNSRSEMNVSTLELGDSALYLCASSLASTGELFFGEGSRLTVL.

The chain employs TRBV7-9 and TRBJ2-3; D might be TRBD2 (5 bases). Germline CDR1 SEHNR, CDR2 FQNEAQ (reference sequence). V was cut by 5 bases and J by 0 bases, with 24 bases left in between. This CDR3 spans 19 amino acids. Written as DNA, the CDR3 is TGTGCCAGCAGCGCGGCGAGGGTGGTGGCGGAGCCTAGCACAGATACGCAGTATTTT. The encoded protein is CASSAARVVAEPSTDTQYF.

The J gene is TRBJ1-1, the V gene TRBV10-1, with D possibly matching TRBD1 (6 bases). Germline V gene lookup returns CDR1 WNHNN and CDR2 SYGVQD (reference sequence). The CDR3 has 14 residues. The germline V and J ends were trimmed by 3 bases and 0 bases, with 8 bases remaining between them. CDR3 sequence reads: CASSDGGMNTEAFF. The CDR3 DNA reads as TGCGCCAGCAGTGATGGGGGCATGAACACTGAAGCTTTCTTT.

The chain joins TRBV6-1 to TRBJ2-1, with no clear D. V gave up 3 bases and J gave up 6 bases, with 6 bases separating them. The CDR3 is 12 residues long. Looked up from germline, CDR1 is MNHNS and CDR2 is SASEGT. The CDR3 DNA follows: TGTGCCAGCAGTGAGACCCCCAATGAGCAGTTCTTC. It encodes CASSETPNEQFF.

The chain couples TRBV27 to TRBJ2-7; TRBD1 aligns across 10 bases. CDR3 length equals 16 residues. After removal of 5 bases from V and 6 bases from J, the junction contained 13 bases not matched to a gene. CDR1 and CDR2 (germline): MNHEY, SMNVEV (reference sequence). For the CDR3, the DNA is TGTGCCAGCAGTCTTTACACCGGGACAGGGGCCCCCGAGCAGTACTTC. As protein: CASSLYTGTGAPEQYF.

The rearrangement joins TRBV7-2 to TRBJ1-2; 7 positions match TRBD1. The CDR3 totals 15 residues. From germline, CDR1 is SGHTA and CDR2 FQGNSA. V trimming: 5 bases; J trimming: 2 bases; junction bases outside the gene matches: 8. CDR3 in DNA: TGTGCCAGCAGCCCCACGACAGGGTGGAACTATGGCTACACCTTC. Its translation: CASSPTTGWNYGYTF.

The rearrangement links TRBV7-9 to TRBJ2-6, with D possibly TRBD2 on 6 matching bases. The V end lost 4 bases, the J end lost 3 bases, and 10 bases lay between the germline ends. The CDR3 length is 15 residues. The germline V gene encodes CDR1 SEHNR and CDR2 FQNEAQ (reference sequence). The DNA for the CDR3 is TGTGCCAGCAGCTACGAGCGGGTTGGGGCCAACGTCCTGACTTTC. Its protein is CASSYERVGANVLTF.

The V and J genes are TRBV6-6 and TRBJ1-5; TRBD1 matches at 7 bases. The CDR3 contains 13 residues. Unmatched junction bases numbered 5, after V lost 6 bases and J lost 6 bases. Germline V CDR1 and CDR2: MNHNY, SVGAGI (reference sequence). The CDR3: CASSLQGSQPQHF. The CDR3 nucleotides read TGTGCCAGCAGCTTACAGGGGAGTCAGCCCCAGCATTTT.

This clonotype has more than one count but fewer than ten. The genes are TRBV10-3 and TRBJ2-7; no definite D call. The J call may be incorrect, as the DNA end agrees better with TRBJ2-5. There are 13 residues in the CDR3. In germline, CDR1 is ENHRY, CDR2 SYGVKD. The DNA of the CDR3 is TGTGCCATCAGTGCAAACCCGAGGGAGACCCAGTACTTC. As protein: CAISANPRETQYF.

The chain links TRBV12-3 or TRBV12-4 to TRBJ2-5; TRBD1 is a possible D gene (5 bases). TRBJ2-7 matches the DNA end more closely, so the J call is doubtful. The CDR3 runs 15 residues. As DNA, the CDR3 is TGTGCCAGCACTCAAGGGGCAGGTTTGCTCTCCGAGCAGTACTTC. Residues: CASTQGAGLLSEQYF.

About this clonotype itself: A junction boundary mismatches the germline segment, possibly from a read error. The chain employs TRBV4-1 and TRBJ1-2; no clear D gene. Germline-derived CDR1 and CDR2 are MGHRA and YSYEKL. The CDR3 contains 15 residues. The CDR3 sequence: CASTQEGGSNYGYTF. The CDR3 region has the DNA TGCGCCAGCACCCAAGAAGGAGGAAGTAACTATGGCTACACCTTC.

This chain joins TRBV10-2 and TRBJ1-2; TRBD1 might be the D (6 bases). This CDR3 contains 17 residues. Germline CDR1 WSHSY, CDR2 SAAADI. V was cut by 6 bases and J by 1 base, with 21 bases left in between. The CDR3 DNA reads TGCGCCAGCAGCGATATCCCCCAGGGGAATTATAACTATGGCTACACCTTC. Translated: CASSDIPQGNYNYGYTF.

V usage is TRBV7-9 and J usage is TRBJ2-7; TRBD2 matches 13 bases. Germline lookup yields CDR1 SEHNR and CDR2 FQNEAQ (reference sequence). This CDR3 has 15 amino acids. The V and J ends lost 3 bases and 9 bases, in that order; junction bases with no gene match: 8. The CDR3 is CASSLPGTSGVRQYF. The CDR3 coding sequence is TGTGCCAGCAGCTTGCCCGGGACTAGCGGGGTGCGGCAGTACTTC.

The chain uses TRBV12-3 or TRBV12-4 and TRBJ1-5; 9 bases are a match to TRBD1. The CDR3 covers 15 residues. Unmatched junction bases numbered 4, after V lost 7 bases and J lost 0 bases. CDR3 region: CASKQDRGSNQPQHF. DNA of the CDR3: TGTGCCAGCAAACAGGACAGGGGTAGCAATCAGCCCCAGCATTTT.

The chain joins TRBV6-2 or TRBV6-3 to TRBJ1-2; 7 bases line up with TRBD1. This CDR3 has 13 residues. CDR1 is MNHEY, CDR2 SVGEGT, per germline. The ends lost 6 bases at V and 5 bases at J; junction bases unmatched: 6. The CDR3: CASSRDSAYGYTF. CDR3 sequence (DNA): TGTGCCAGCAGCCGGGACAGCGCATATGGCTACACCTTC.

V usage is TRBV28 and J usage is TRBJ2-2; 7 nucleotides agree with TRBD1. The V and J ends lost 6 bases and 6 bases, in that order; junction bases with no gene match: 10. CDR1 and CDR2 from the germline V gene are MDHEN and SYDVKM. This CDR3 comprises 15 residues. The CDR3 nucleotides are TGTGCCAGCAGCTTGGGGACAGCGTCATCCGGGGAGCTGTTTTTT. It codes for CASSLGTASSGELFF.

V and J are TRBV27 and TRBJ1-5; 7 bases fit TRBD1. Germline CDR1 is MNHEY and CDR2 is SMNVEV (reference sequence). This CDR3 is built from 15 residues. V gave up 4 bases and J gave up 5 bases; unmatched junction bases: 8. CDR3 protein: CASSSTGQTYQPQHF. The CDR3 region has the DNA TGTGCCAGCAGTTCAACGGGACAGACTTATCAGCCCCAGCATTTT.

This chain connects TRBV20-1 to TRBJ2-1, with 12 bases that match TRBD2. After removal of 2 bases from V and 7 bases from J, the junction contained 6 bases not matched to a gene. The germline CDR1 and CDR2 sequences are DFQATT and SNEGSKA (reference sequence). The CDR3 extends over 15 amino acids. The CDR3 region has the DNA TGCAGTGCTAGACGTCCCGGGACTAGCGGGAATGAGCAGTTCTTC. Protein: CSARRPGTSGNEQFF.

The chain employs TRBV12-5 and TRBJ2-3, with 7 positions matching TRBD1. Germline V gene data show CDR1 as LGHNT and CDR2 as FRNRAP. The CDR3 contains 15 residues. J lost 4 bases, V lost 5 bases, and 9 bases had no gene match. The CDR3 protein is CASGQTGEFADTQYF. Here the CDR3 DNA reads TGTGCTAGTGGTCAAACAGGGGAGTTCGCAGATACGCAGTATTTT.

The V and J genes are TRBV4-3 and TRBJ2-1, with 8 bases aligning to TRBD2. Trimming at V came to 0 bases and at J to 3 bases, leaving 4 bases not matched to a gene. Germline V gene sequence: CDR1 LGHNA, CDR2 YSLEER. This CDR3 is 16 amino acids long. CDR3 sequence reads: CASSQEGGLVYNEQFF. The CDR3 DNA reads TGCGCCAGCAGCCAAGAAGGGGGACTAGTCTACAATGAGCAGTTCTTC.

As DNA, the CDR3 is TGTGCCAGCCGAAGACTAGCTGGGTCAGATACGCAGTATTTT. The encoded protein is CASRRLAGSDTQYF. The rearrangement uses TRBV6-5 and TRBJ2-3, with TRBD2 matching 7 bases. Germline CDR1 and CDR2: MNHEY and SVGAGI. CDR3 length: 14 residues. After removal of 8 bases from V and 4 bases from J, the junction contained 9 bases not matched to a gene.